This T cell receptor (beta chain) was captured by sequencing in a study of blood T cell repertoires in COVID-19 (dated by TCRdb to the early 2020s). The study in broad terms: Samples covering the acute and convalescent phases of COVID-19 were provided by collaborators in the United States, Italy and Spain. The material from the prospective study consisted of cDNA or gDNA derived from T cells, B-cell-depleted T cells, or PBMCs. Subjects who had been exposed to COVID-19, were actively infected with it, or had recovered from it provided the deeply sampled blood TCRbeta repertoires that made up the dataset. The repertoires were released in a freely available public database meant as a resource for research on the immune response to SARS-CoV-2. Samples came from the ongoing ImmuneRACE study (first 160 participants) plus 1,254 subjects from 6 global collaborators. The sample metadata nearly always contained a de-identified subject ID, COVID-19 status, age in years and sex. HLA class I and class II types, where available, came from metadata supplied by the sample provider rather than from assay-based typing.

Beyond this particular receptor, the publication reports: Clinical and demographic metadata were provided uncurated, with the amount varying by source and participant.

The immunoSEQ Assay, a bias-controlled multiplex PCR, was used to amplify TCRbeta CDR3 regions from genomic DNA. Per the original workflow: The number of nucleated cells in each sample was estimated by amplification of reference gene primers within the assay. To quantify the absolute abundance of each unique TCRbeta CDR3 rearrangement, sequence reads were collapsed and filtered. For each sample, productive Simpson clonality was calculated as the square root of Simpson's diversity index over productive rearrangements. Not all clones reach the TCRdb copy of this immuneACCESS table, which keeps in-frame sequences only. Checked studies attribute under half of the gap to unresolved V genes and leave the rest unexplained. V and J calls plus clone size are reproduced from that table; the DNA served to infer D and trimming. The sample records roughly 320,000 clones, 85% to 95% of which are singletons. The biggest ten clones account for approximately 4.1% of the sample.

Regarding this clone: Its antigen specificity is not known. Base qualities are not at hand, and no much larger clone is one base apart.

The V end loses 0 bases and the J end loses 3 bases, and a stretch of 10 bases separates them. According to the germline V gene, CDR1 reads SGDLS and CDR2 reads YYNGEE. Counted from cysteine to phenylalanine, this CDR3 has 15 amino acids. This entry keeps only the CDR3 DNA: 45 bases, framed from base 1. Participants in the prospective study were aged 18 to 89 years, lived in approximately 26 United States geographic areas, and enrolled through a virtual design. In the prospective study, participants were assigned to cohorts based on the clinical history participants reported in a screening survey and a study questionnaire. Exposed participants were defined as having been in contact with someone with a PCR-confirmed or clinician-diagnosed COVID-19 case within 2 weeks of study entry. In the prospective study, whole blood, serum and a nasopharyngeal or oropharyngeal swab were collected from each participant by mobile phlebotomists. Participants in the prospective study had the option to provide additional blood draws and questionnaires over a 2-month period. Prospective study blood samples were shipped either frozen or at room temperature before DNA extraction.

Material for sequencing was PBMCs or T cells enriched from blood (not recorded which). In this chain, TRBV9 is recombined with TRBJ1-5, with a weak D call of TRBD1 (5 bases match). This clonotype originated in a woman aged 30 to 39 who had been exposed to COVID-19. The DNA reads TGTGCCAGCAGCGTAGGCGGGGGACCCAATCAGCCCCAGCATTTT. It codes for CASSVGGGPNQPQHF.